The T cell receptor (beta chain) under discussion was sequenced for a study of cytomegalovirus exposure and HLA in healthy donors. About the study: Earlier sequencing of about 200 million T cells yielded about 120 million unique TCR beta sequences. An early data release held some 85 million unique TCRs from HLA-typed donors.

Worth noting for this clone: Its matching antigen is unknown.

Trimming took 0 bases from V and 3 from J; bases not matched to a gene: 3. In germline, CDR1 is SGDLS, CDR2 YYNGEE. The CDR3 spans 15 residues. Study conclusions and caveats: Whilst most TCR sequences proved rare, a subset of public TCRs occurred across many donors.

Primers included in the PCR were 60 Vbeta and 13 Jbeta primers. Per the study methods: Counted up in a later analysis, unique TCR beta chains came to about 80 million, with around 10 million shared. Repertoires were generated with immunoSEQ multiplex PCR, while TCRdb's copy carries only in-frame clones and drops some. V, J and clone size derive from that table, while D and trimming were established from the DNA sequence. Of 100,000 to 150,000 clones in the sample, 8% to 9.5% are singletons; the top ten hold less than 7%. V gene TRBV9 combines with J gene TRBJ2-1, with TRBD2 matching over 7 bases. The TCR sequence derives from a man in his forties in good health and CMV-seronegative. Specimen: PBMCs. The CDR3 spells CASSVVPSGYNEQFF. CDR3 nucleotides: TGTGCCAGCAGCGTAGTCCCTAGCGGCTACAATGAGCAGTTCTTC.